These 22 T cell receptor beta chains were all obtained from the same sample, sequenced in a study of blood T cell repertoires in COVID-19. Method: immunoSEQ multiplex PCR; TCRdb's copy keeps in-frame clones and lacks some. The repertoire consists of tens of thousands of clones, with roughly four fifths occurring once and the leading ten covering 21%. Material for sequencing was peripheral blood. The receptors come from a human donor in a cohort sampled during active COVID-19.

The chain joins TRBV3-1 (or the pseudogene TRBV3-2) to TRBJ2-7; 7 nucleotides align to TRBD1. Germline loops: CDR1 LGHDT, CDR2 YNNKEL (reference sequence). This CDR3 spans 14 amino acids. The J segment lost 3 bases and the V segment lost 5 bases, leaving 7 bases of the junction unmatched. The CDR3 reads CASSGDRAVYEQYF. The CDR3 DNA reads as TGTGCCAGCAGCGGAGACAGGGCAGTCTACGAGCAGTACTTC.

This clone was observed at least ten times. The chain links TRBV9 to TRBJ2-5; D is perhaps TRBD2 (5 bases). Germline V gene sequence: CDR1 SGDLS, CDR2 YYNGEE. V lost 0 bases, J lost 2 bases, and 11 bases lay in between. This CDR3 is 15 amino acids long. The CDR3 reads CASSVVQGGQETQYF. The CDR3 region has the DNA TGTGCCAGCAGCGTAGTTCAAGGAGGTCAAGAGACCCAGTACTTC.

The V and J genes are TRBV2 and TRBJ1-1; 8 nucleotides align to TRBD1. J gave up 0 bases and V 7 bases, and 7 bases lay outside the gene matches. The CDR3 sequence is 15 residues long. CDR1 SNHLY and CDR2 FYNNEI come from the germline V gene. The chain's CDR3 is CASTLRGLMNTEAFF. The CDR3 DNA reads as TGTGCCAGCACACTCAGGGGGCTAATGAACACTGAAGCTTTCTTT.

The chain employs TRBV7-8 and TRBJ1-2; the match to TRBD1 covers 7 bases. V was pared by 1 base and J by 7 bases, with 9 bases of the junction left unmatched. The CDR3 extends over 15 amino acids. Germline CDR1 and CDR2: SGHVS and FQNEAQ. In nucleotides, the CDR3 is TGTGCCAGCAGCTTAGTGTGGACAGGAATTGGTGGCTACACCTTC. Its protein product is CASSLVWTGIGGYTF.

This clone was counted a single time. CDR3 sequence: CASKVSQLNTDTQYF. The DNA for the CDR3 is TGTGCCAGCAAGGTCTCACAGCTAAACACAGATACGCAGTATTTT. The rearrangement links TRBV6-5 to TRBJ2-3, with unresolved D. Looked up from germline, CDR1 is MNHEY and CDR2 is SVGAGI. The CDR3 is 15 residues long. The ends were cut back, 7 bases at V and 2 bases at J, with 16 bases in the middle.

The V gene is TRBV9, the J gene TRBJ1-6; a possible D gene is TRBD1 (6 bases). V dropped 0 bases and J dropped 6 bases, with 10 bases sitting between them. The CDR3 extends over 15 amino acids. CDR1 is SGDLS, CDR2 YYNGEE, per germline. CDR3 loop: CASSVAGGPNSPLHF. CDR3 DNA sequence: TGTGCCAGCAGCGTAGCGGGGGGCCCTAATTCACCCCTCCACTTT.

This clone was detected only once. CDR3 DNA sequence: TGTGCCAGCAGCTTGGCAGCGGGGGGGCCCCAAGAGACCCAGTACTTC. It is translated as CASSLAAGGPQETQYF. The gene calls are TRBV5-4 and TRBJ2-5; 10 bases are a match to TRBD2. The CDR3 length is 16 residues. The V gene end was trimmed by 0 bases and the J gene end by 1 base; junction bases not matched to a gene: 3. From germline, CDR1 is SGHNT and CDR2 YYREEE (reference sequence).

The chain links TRBV3-1 (or the pseudogene TRBV3-2) to TRBJ2-2, with D maybe TRBD1 (6 bases). Trimming pared 2 bases from V and 2 bases from J, leaving 12 bases between. CDR3 length: 16 residues. Germline lookup yields CDR1 LGHDT and CDR2 YNNKEL (reference sequence). The CDR3 loop reads CASSQNPGGNTGELFF. Here the CDR3 DNA reads TGTGCCAGCAGCCAAAATCCTGGGGGCAACACCGGGGAGCTGTTTTTT.

The chain links TRBV6-5 to TRBJ1-6; the D is unclear. V lost 11 bases and J 5 bases, leaving 13 bases between the germline ends. The CDR3 sequence is 13 residues long. CDR1 is MNHEY, CDR2 SVGAGI, per germline. The CDR3 bases are TGTGCCGGCTCGCTGGAGAATAATTCACCCCTCCACTTT. Translated: CAGSLENNSPLHF.

The chain recombines TRBV18 with TRBJ2-7; possible D gene TRBD2, 6 bases. Trimming removed 5 bases from V and 5 bases from J, with 13 bases in between. CDR3 length: 13 amino acids. The germline gives CDR1 KGHSH, CDR2 LQKENI. CDR3 region: CASSAGTVDEQYF. CDR3 DNA: TGTGCCAGCTCAGCTGGGACTGTCGACGAGCAGTACTTC. Drawing the rest from reference TRBV18 and TRBJ2-7, the complete variable domain is NAGVMQNPRHLVRRRGQEARLRCSPMKGHSHVYWYRQLPEEGLKFMVYLQKENIIDESGMPKERFSAEFPKEGPSILRIQQVVRGDSAAYFCASSAGTVDEQYFGPGTRLTVT.

This chain connects TRBV5-4 to TRBJ2-7; 8 positions agree with TRBD2. CDR3 length: 16 amino acids. The V and J ends lost 0 bases and 3 bases, in that order; junction bases with no gene match: 8. The V gene's germline CDR1 is SGHNT and CDR2 YYREEE (reference sequence). The CDR3 here is CASSLGTGAGGYEQYF. Written as DNA, the CDR3 is TGTGCCAGCAGCTTGGGTACCGGCGCGGGGGGCTACGAGCAGTACTTC.

The chain combines TRBV27 with TRBJ1-2; maybe TRBD1 (6 bases). The germline CDR1 and CDR2 sequences are MNHEY and SMNVEV (reference sequence). The CDR3 runs to 17 residues. The germline V and J ends were trimmed by 5 bases and 0 bases, with 19 bases remaining between them. In DNA form, the CDR3 reads TGTGCCAGCAGTCCCGAGGACAGAAGTTTCGCTAACTATGGCTACACCTTC. Translated: CASSPEDRSFANYGYTF.

V usage is TRBV2 and J usage is TRBJ2-3; D call uncertain. This CDR3 contains 14 residues. Trimming pared 6 bases from V and 0 bases from J, leaving 10 bases between. The germline gives CDR1 SNHLY, CDR2 FYNNEI. CDR3 in DNA: TGTGCCAGCAGCTCCGACAAAAGCACAGATACGCAGTATTTT. This codes for CASSSDKSTDTQYF.

In its sample, this clone was seen once. V gene TRBV11-2 combines with J gene TRBJ1-2, with 8 bases matching TRBD1. CDR1 is SGHAT, CDR2 FQNNGV, per germline. V was clipped by 5 bases and J by 6 bases; unmatched bases: 11. The CDR3 has 15 residues. The DNA of the CDR3 is TGTGCCAGCAGCACCTACACTCAGGGGGCTAATGGCTACACCTTC. Its translation: CASSTYTQGANGYTF.

The genes are TRBV5-6 and TRBJ2-2; D could derive from TRBD1 or TRBD2 (6 bases each). The CDR3 is 15 residues long. The V end was cut by 4 bases, the J end by 4 bases, with 14 bases between. CDR1 and CDR2 (germline): SGHDT, YYEEEE. The CDR3 is CASSLDSGLTGELFF. In nucleotides, the CDR3 is TGTGCCAGCAGCCTGGACAGCGGGCTCACCGGGGAGCTGTTTTTT.

This clone appeared once. The rearrangement uses TRBV7-2 and TRBJ2-7, with TRBD2 matching 12 bases. This CDR3 spans 18 amino acids. CDR1 SGHTA and CDR2 FQGNSA come from the germline V gene. Losses at the gene ends were 1 base for V and 3 bases for J; bases not matched to a gene: 10. The CDR3 DNA is TGTGCCAGCAGCTTAGTGGCTAGCGGGGGGGCTGGCCTCTACGAGCAGTACTTC. Translation gives CASSLVASGGAGLYEQYF. Supplemented by reference TRBV7-2 and TRBJ2-7, the full variable domain reads GAGVSQSPSNKVTEKGKDVELRCDPISGHTALYWYRQSLGQGLEFLIYFQGNSAPDKSGLPSDRFSAERTGGSVSTLTIQRTQQEDSAVYLCASSLVASGGAGLYEQYFGPGTRLTVT.

This chain joins TRBV5-5 and TRBJ1-3; D is ambiguous. V was clipped by 1 base and J by 0 bases, with 5 bases between them. This CDR3 spans 14 amino acids. In germline, CDR1 is SGHKS, CDR2 YYEKEE (reference sequence). Here the CDR3 DNA reads TGTGCCAGCAGCTTGCCAGACTCTGGAAACACCATATATTTT. This encodes CASSLPDSGNTIYF.

This sequence joins TRBV3-1 (or the pseudogene TRBV3-2) and TRBJ2-2; 7 bases are shared with TRBD1. CDR3 size: 14 residues. The junction had 3 bases not matched to a gene; V was cut back by 3 bases and J by 5 bases. Germline V gives CDR1 LGHDT, CDR2 YNNKEL (reference sequence). CDR3 region: CASSQNRGTGELFF. As DNA, the CDR3 is TGTGCCAGCAGCCAGAACAGGGGAACCGGGGAGCTGTTTTTT.

The V call is TRBV18, the J call TRBJ2-5; TRBD2 is a possible D gene (5 bases). V was cut by 0 bases and J by 4 bases, with 6 bases left in between. Looked up from germline, CDR1 is KGHSH and CDR2 is LQKENI. The CDR3 has 13 residues. The CDR3 loop reads CASSPPGRETQYF. The CDR3 DNA sequence: TGTGCCAGCTCACCACCGGGGAGAGAGACCCAGTACTTC.

The chain uses TRBV7-9 and TRBJ2-3; D remains unclear. From germline, CDR1 is SEHNR and CDR2 FQNEAQ (reference sequence). This CDR3 is built from 15 residues. The ends were cut back, 2 bases at V and 8 bases at J, with 17 bases in the middle. CDR3 region: CASSLLKLTTGTQYF. CDR3 coding DNA: TGTGCCAGCAGCTTACTAAAGTTAACTACGGGTACGCAGTATTTT.

J is TRBJ2-1 and V is TRBV5-6, with 8 bases fitting TRBD2. CDR1 and CDR2 from the germline V gene are SGHDT and YYEEEE. The CDR3 is made up of 16 amino acids. J lost 3 bases, V lost 2 bases, and 7 bases had no gene match. Here the CDR3 reads CASSLDGGEVYNEQFF. The CDR3 DNA reads as TGTGCCAGCAGCTTAGACGGGGGGGAGGTCTACAATGAGCAGTTCTTC.

The chain joins TRBV6-5 to TRBJ1-1; 7 bases map to TRBD1. The length of the CDR3 is 13 residues. V gave up 2 bases and J gave up 7 bases; unmatched junction bases: 4. Germline CDR1 is MNHEY and CDR2 is SVGAGI. The CDR3 here is CASSYRTGREAFF. DNA of the CDR3: TGTGCCAGCAGTTACCGGACAGGACGTGAAGCTTTCTTT.